This record covers a single TCR beta chain. In this sample, this clone turned up once. No cognate antigen has been identified for it. Base qualities were left out, and no much larger clone turns up one base away. Libraries were built with the immunoSEQ multiplex PCR assay. The multiplex PCR relied on a mix of 60 forward primers for TCR Vbeta segments and 13 reverse primers for TCR Jbeta segments. Amplification of the CDR3 region of rearranged TCR beta genes was performed with a multiplex PCR assay on genomic DNA. The Illumina HiSeq System was used to sequence the amplified TCR beta libraries as 87-base-pair reads. Turning to the authors' computational methods: Across the 640 or so repertoires, a later analysis counted around 80 million unique TCR beta chains, around 11 million of which were shared by at least two donors. A nearest-neighbor algorithm error-corrected the raw reads and collapsed the reads into unique sequences, merging closely related sequences to remove PCR and sequencing errors. To assign V, D and J gene segments, CDR3 sequences were aligned to IMGT reference sequences. For a sequence to be retained, at least a six-nucleotide match to both a V gene segment and a J gene segment was required. A rearrangement was called productive if the CDR3 had no stop codons and remained in frame with V and J, and every other rearrangement was called non-productive. Following IMGT convention, CDR3 was defined as the stretch from the second conserved V-encoded cysteine to the conserved J-encoded phenylalanine. The earlier analysis of 587 of the donors excluded any sequence lacking an unambiguous match to a single V gene segment. An earlier analysis of several hundred of the donors called V segments functional above 56.7% productive rearrangements and segregating when the between-donor standard deviation exceeded 5%. A statistical classification framework was built to diagnose cytomegalovirus status from the catalog of TCR beta chain sequences. In a later analysis, TCR nucleotide sequences were compared against IMGT/GENE-DB human TR gene sequences so that V and J genes could be assigned. In a later analysis, CDR3 sequences and most-parsimonious VDJ recombination scenarios were assigned using the TCRdist pipeline. In a later analysis, every TCR beta chain was defined by the combination of its CDR3 amino acid sequence and its V-gene family, and reads without a unique V-gene family were dropped. As a way to deal with suspected cross-contamination and a sequencing artifact, a later analysis dropped 450 to 600 nucleotide sequences that were highly shared and had low generation probability. In a later analysis, a clonal expansion index for each public chain was calculated from normalized within-repertoire ranks of inferred template counts. In a later analysis, generation probabilities were computed using a VDJ recombination model fitted to out-of-frame rearrangements, and the results were checked against IGoR. In a later analysis, hypergeometric tests were used to score TCR-TCR, TCR-HLA and TCR-CMV co-occurrence, with a repertoire-size bias correction applied to TCR pairs. In a later analysis, false discovery rates were estimated by permuting HLA or CMV assignments 20 times. In a later analysis, co-occurring TCRs were grouped using DBSCAN, and TCRdist sequence similarity was added for clustering within HLA-allele-positive subsets. For co-occurrence clustering, repertoires with fewer than 30,000 or more than 120,000 public chains were excluded, along with a handful of repertoires with anomalous nucleotide sharing. Sourced from immuneACCESS, this table was stored by TCRdb with only in-frame sequences that have V and J called. A share of the clones is absent; for the studies checked, an unresolved V gene accounts for under half, and the remainder has no known explanation. D and trimming come from the DNA, and the V and J calls and clone size come from that table. This sample lists about 110,000 clones; roughly 76% were detected once. The top ten constitute 5% to 7.5% of the sample.

The germline V gene supplies CDR1 SGHVS and CDR2 FQNEAQ. Its CDR3 holds 17 amino acids, cysteine through phenylalanine. The entry retains the CDR3 DNA only, 51 bases that are in frame from base 1. Trimmed from V: 6 bases; trimmed from J: 0 bases; junction bases lacking a gene match: 10. The data were taken from a study of cytomegalovirus exposure and HLA in healthy donors (dated by TCRdb to the late 2010s). For the study in its entirety: In an earlier analysis of around 540 of the donors, 276 Gb of sequence data and 120 million or so unique TCR beta sequences from roughly 180 million T cells were reported. An early release that covered roughly 600 HLA-typed donors contained 250 to 350 gigabases of sequencing data and about 84 million unique TCR sequences. Among the roughly 380 genotyped donors, about 83% belonged to the genetic ancestry cluster associated with self-reported Caucasian donors. The study aimed to test whether signatures of past pathogen exposure could be identified by cataloging public T cell receptors. The T cell repertoires of 666 subjects were profiled by immunosequencing and related to cytomegalovirus serostatus. Along with the roughly 610-subject first cohort, a separate validation cohort of over a hundred different subjects was used. To predict cytomegalovirus infection status, the study brought together high-throughput TCR immunosequencing, statistical association of individual TCRs with disease status, and machine learning. A later analysis re-examined previously published TCR beta repertoires from about 670 donors and added high-resolution HLA genotyping to investigate patterns of TCR occurrence. In the later analysis, no new phenotypic data were used to find candidate immune exposures; instead, reliance was placed on TCR beta sequences and their occurrence across donors. To decide whether each TCR beta V gene segment behaved as functional or pseudogenic, an earlier analysis of approximately 600 of the donors relied on high-throughput TCR beta sequencing. Alongside the repertoire data, information on donor age, sex, ethnicity and CMV serostatus was compiled. Genome-wide SNP genotypes for about three fifths of the roughly 670 donors were used in a later genetic analysis, which treated that subset as a discovery cohort. Every discovery cohort repertoire had been produced on one sequencing platform. Both class I and class II loci were covered by HLA typing, at four-digit resolution. The number of donors typed differed by locus, with roughly 620-630 for A, B, C, DRB1 and DQB1, around 500 for DQA1, 600 to 610 for DPA1, and about 450 for DPB1. Because of strong linkage in the cohort, roughly 5 DR-DQ haplotypes were treated as single units for association and clustering. On average, around 240,000 unique TCR beta nucleotide sequences were sequenced per donor among roughly 430 genotyped donors of the cohort, with roughly 18% of those sequences being non-productive. Summary of the overall study and its limitations: In this cohort, only TCR beta chains were sequenced, and detectable features were limited by the absence of alpha or paired-chain data. A further reported finding was that TCR beta sequences accurately predicted the HLA-A and HLA-B alleles for most subjects in the first cohort. V-gene and J-gene trimming of TCR beta chains was associated with a missense DCLRE1C variant in a later genetic analysis, and the association was replicated in an independent cohort. Most TCR sequences were observed very rarely across donors, whereas some public TCRs were present in many individuals. The authors suggested that the approach could potentially be extended to other disease states and immunological phenotypes. Because HLA typing was missing for some donors at each locus, association tests included only the typed subset. A later analysis reported that several top co-occurrence clusters appeared linked to parvovirus B19, influenza, CMV and Epstein-Barr virus. The presence/absence analyses assumed that sequencing depth was roughly uniform across donors, and that assumption may not be true. In a later analysis, HLA-associated TCR beta chains were found to be more clonally expanded and to have lower generation probabilities than equally common non-associated chains. The study gave a list of about 160 TCR beta chains associated with cytomegalovirus. At a false discovery rate of 0.05, a later analysis linked approximately 18,000 TCR beta sequences to specific HLA alleles. In a later analysis, TCR association rates were found to vary across HLA loci, with the most associated TCRs seen for DRB1 alleles and the fewest for HLA-C alleles. Immune exposure information for the cohort was limited to CMV serostatus. The 87-base-pair reads could not distinguish some IMGT-functional V segments, including TRBV6-2 and TRBV6-3, so those segments were excluded. The classifier was reported to diagnose cytomegalovirus status with high specificity and sensitivity in both the original and validation cohorts. In vitro tests confirmed that a few of the cytomegalovirus-associated TCR beta chains recognize cytomegalovirus antigens. A later analysis found that most CMV-associated TCR beta chains appeared HLA-restricted, with HLA associations seemingly driven largely by CMV exposure. Broadly in line with IMGT annotations, most TCR beta V segments showed up in productive rearrangements about 90% or about 30% of the time in an earlier analysis of around 600 of the donors. A group of highly shared sequence variants was considered likely to be a technical artifact of the sequencing pipeline. Correlated functional status among segregating V segments might reflect linkage disequilibrium, but an unknown experimental factor could not be ruled out. A later genetic analysis reported fewer N-insertions in productive TCRs among donors in an Asian-associated ancestry cluster than the roughly 700-donor mean. When HLA alleles, especially DR and DQ, strongly co-occurred, TCR associations were difficult to assign to individual alleles. Because counts were too low, roughly 17 rarely observed V segments, including chromosome 9 orphons, were left out of the earlier analysis of approximately 580 of the donors.

In total, 600 or so healthy bone marrow donors made up the cohort. At the time of sampling, all cohort members were nominally healthy, though unrecorded immune exposures were likely present. The donor tested CMV seropositive, placing the donor among the 310 or so seropositive members of the cohort. Every donor gave a peripheral blood sample, and the peripheral blood mononuclear cells from that sample were used for TCR beta sequencing. The Qiagen DNeasy Blood Extraction Kit was used to extract genomic DNA from the blood cell samples. Sequencing was carried out using PBMCs. The rearrangement combines TRBV7-8 with TRBJ1-1, with 10 bases matching TRBD1. This clonotype originated in a woman in her forties or fifties in good health and CMV-seropositive. The CDR3 reads CASSLRTGGRMNTEAFF. In nucleotide form, the sequence is TGTGCCAGCAGTTTAAGGACAGGGGGTAGGATGAACACTGAAGCTTTCTTT.